Listed below are T cell receptor beta chains from one sample, sequenced in a study of T cells expressing NK-cell markers. Reanalyzing the 5' RACE reads, TCRdb keeps one entry per CDR3 protein, without DNA. Its table lists around 470,000 distinct CDR3 sequences. Sequences were obtained from blood T cells: a sorted CD56 or NKG2C T cell subset, CD4+ or CD8+ T cells, or bulk PBMC T cells (not recorded which). Source of these receptors: a woman between 50 and 59 years old in good health. CDR3s include the opening cysteine and the closing phenylalanine or tryptophan.

cdr3_length,j_call,v_call,cdr3_aa
15,TRBJ2-3,TRBV6-1,CASSEVWTDTDTQYF
18,TRBJ2-1,TRBV12-3/TRBV12-4,CASSGGLAGGSSYNEQFF
16,TRBJ2-1,TRBV18,CASSSWTSGRMGEQFF
14,TRBJ2-3,TRBV12-3/TRBV12-4,CASSFRQGADTQYF
13,TRBJ1-4,TRBV29-1,CSAQGASWEKLFF
15,TRBJ1-2,TRBV19,CASIRSDRVGYGYTF
13,TRBJ2-7,TRBV3-1,CASSQVGGSEQYF
14,TRBJ2-1,TRBV6-2/TRBV6-3,CASSYLAKGNEQFF
15,TRBJ2-1,TRBV11-2,CASSLASGRLSEQFF
15,TRBJ2-5,TRBV5-6,CASSRWGTPQETQYF
15,TRBJ2-7,TRBV28,CASSPWTGMGYEQYF
13,TRBJ2-5,TRBV7-2,CASSGTPMETQYF
15,TRBJ2-7,TRBV7-3,CASSPGPPSSYEQYF
15,TRBJ2-7,TRBV7-6,CASSFGGEGSYEQYF
17,TRBJ1-1,TRBV5-1,CASSLAWSSRSRTEAFF
16,TRBJ2-7,TRBV11-2,CASSQTAGTAALEQYF
14,TRBJ1-2,TRBV24-1,CATSDRRGNYGYTF
15,TRBJ1-6,TRBV9,CASSVGGTGVSPLHF
16,TRBJ2-2,TRBV3-1,CASRNRGLKNTGELFF
13,TRBJ2-3,TRBV7-9,CASSSMDSLLLYF
16,TRBJ2-1,TRBV11-2,CASSTTYPTGVGEQFF
17,TRBJ2-1,TRBV5-1,CASSLAFGASSYNEQFF
19,TRBJ2-6,TRBV12-3/TRBV12-4,CASSLGRQGLLPGANVLTF
16,TRBJ2-5,TRBV7-2,CASSLALGTVQETQYF
17,TRBJ1-1,TRBV10-3,CAISRSASGTRNTEAFF
13,TRBJ2-3,TRBV12-5,CASGLVATDTQYF
13,TRBJ2-3,TRBV7-8,CASSRRLEGGQYF
15,TRBJ2-5,TRBV4-2,CASSHETSGRETQYF
14,TRBJ1-2,TRBV20-1,CSARDNSVGYGYTF
17,TRBJ2-3,TRBV12-3/TRBV12-4,CASSLGGLAGHTDTQYF
16,TRBJ1-1,TRBV18,CASSPPDRGRATEAFF
13,TRBJ2-7,TRBV29-1,CSVSGQGVYEQYF
15,TRBJ2-1,TRBV6-2/TRBV6-3,CASSPLAGVNPEQFF
16,TRBJ2-2,TRBV4-2,CASSQDLSGRGGELFF
13,TRBJ2-5,TRBV19,CASSAVVQETQYF
17,TRBJ1-4,TRBV11-3,CASSLGPGTATNEKLFF
14,TRBJ2-3,TRBV18,CASSPKGFTDTQYF
13,TRBJ1-6,TRBV3-1,CASQGSTGSPLHF
16,TRBJ1-5,TRBV6-2/TRBV6-3,CASSYSSGQNNQPQHF
16,TRBJ2-5,TRBV29-1,CSVGLLAGIGSETQYF
13,TRBJ1-2,TRBV6-1,CASQGVSNYGYTF
13,TRBJ2-5,TRBV20-1,CSARRFSGGTQYF
15,TRBJ1-6,TRBV25-1,CASRGTGGYNSPLHF
17,TRBJ2-2,TRBV2,CASNSPGTGVNTGELFF
17,TRBJ2-1,TRBV20-1,CSARDRRDSFSYNEQFF
15,TRBJ2-1,TRBV6-1,CASSVGVAGANEQFF
16,TRBJ1-1,TRBV20-1,CSARDMGVGKASEAFF
11,TRBJ2-1,TRBV6-1,CASSRVGEQFF
15,TRBJ2-3,TRBV10-3,CATRVSGAGTDTQYF
12,TRBJ2-7,TRBV12-3/TRBV12-4,CASTRTDYEQYF
13,TRBJ1-2,TRBV29-1,CSVGGVVDYGYTF
16,TRBJ2-7,TRBV4-1,CASSQWDRPQYYEQYF
15,TRBJ2-3,TRBV24-1,CATSDFGGSTDTQYF